A single sample is the source of the 25 T cell receptor beta chains below, sequenced in a study of cytomegalovirus exposure and HLA in healthy donors. Method: immunoSEQ multiplex PCR; TCRdb's copy keeps in-frame clones and lacks some. The repertoire holds about 140,000 clones, just over 85% seen once, with about 7.9% in the top ten. The sample comprised PBMCs. The receptors come from a woman between 18 and 30 years old in good health and CMV-seropositive.

The chain combines TRBV7-2 with TRBJ2-3; D possibly corresponds to TRBD2 (5 bases). From germline, CDR1 is SGHTA and CDR2 FQGNSA. Deletions cut 10 bases from V and 5 bases from J, with 16 bases between. The CDR3 is made up of 13 amino acids. The CDR3 region has the DNA TGTGCCACCAGAAGGACTTTAGGAGATACGCAGTATTTT. Translated: CATRRTLGDTQYF.

This chain connects TRBV29-1 to TRBJ2-1, with TRBD2 matching over 12 bases. The length of the CDR3 is 14 residues. Germline CDR1 and CDR2: SQVTM and ANQGSEA. The trim removed 7 bases at V and 6 bases at J, leaving 7 bases unmatched. The CDR3 region is CSGRLAGVTNEQFF. As DNA, the CDR3 is TGCAGCGGACGACTAGCGGGAGTTACCAATGAGCAGTTCTTC.

The CDR3: CASRGGSAGVTEAFF. In DNA form, the CDR3 reads TGCGCCAGCAGGGGGGGAAGTGCCGGGGTCACTGAAGCTTTCTTT. The V gene is TRBV5-1, the J gene TRBJ1-1; the D gene is possibly TRBD1 (5 bases). The V end lost 5 bases, the J end lost 4 bases, and 18 bases lay between the germline ends. The CDR3 covers 15 residues. The germline CDR1 and CDR2 sequences are SGHRS and YFSETQ. Variable domain in full (rest from reference TRBV5-1 and TRBJ1-1): KAGVTQTPRYLIKTRGQQVTLSCSPISGHRSVSWYQQTPGQGLQFLFEYFSETQRNKGNFPGRFSGRQFSNSRSEMNVSTLELGDSALYLCASRGGSAGVTEAFFGQGTRLTVV.

The chain joins TRBV6-1 to TRBJ2-1, with TRBD1 matching 8 bases. In germline, CDR1 is MNHNS, CDR2 SASEGT. Losses at the gene ends were 4 bases for V and 8 bases for J; bases not matched to a gene: 7. The CDR3 extends over 14 amino acids. CDR3 protein: CASSGRQGRDEQFF. The CDR3 DNA reads as TGTGCCAGCAGTGGCCGACAGGGGAGAGATGAGCAGTTCTTC.

This clone was seen a single time. This rearrangement joins TRBV6-1 to TRBJ1-4; 10 bases are shared with TRBD1. This CDR3 comprises 16 residues. Unmatched junction bases numbered 5, after V lost 0 bases and J lost 7 bases. Germline assignment: CDR1 MNHNS and CDR2 SASEGT. This CDR3 is CASSEAMGQGIEKLFF. The CDR3 coding sequence is TGTGCCAGCAGTGAAGCAATGGGACAGGGGATTGAAAAACTGTTTTTT.

This chain uses TRBV2 with TRBJ1-5; TRBD1 matches at 8 bases. CDR1 and CDR2 (germline): SNHLY, FYNNEI. Trimming cost V 8 bases and J 2 bases; bases outside gene matches: 5. The CDR3 has 14 residues. The CDR3 sequence: CASQGAWGNQPQHF. The CDR3 DNA sequence: TGTGCCAGCCAGGGGGCGTGGGGCAATCAGCCCCAGCATTTT. The full variable domain, completed using reference TRBV2 and TRBJ1-5, is EPEVTQTPSHQVTQMGQEVILRCVPISNHLYFYWYRQILGQKVEFLVSFYNNEISEKSEIFDDQFSVERPDGSNFTLKIRSTKLEDSAMYFCASQGAWGNQPQHFGDGTRLSIL.

V and J are TRBV10-3 and TRBJ1-4, with TRBD1 matching over 10 bases. The CDR3 is 16 residues long. Germline lookup yields CDR1 ENHRY and CDR2 SYGVKD. Trimming took 0 bases from V and 6 from J; bases not matched to a gene: 4. This CDR3 is CAISESMTGGHEKLFF. CDR3 coding DNA: TGTGCCATCAGTGAGTCTATGACAGGGGGCCATGAAAAACTGTTTTTT.

The chain joins TRBV28 to TRBJ1-6; D perhaps matches TRBD1 (5 bases). Trimming removed 3 bases from V and 7 bases from J, with 19 bases in between. The CDR3 extends over 17 amino acids. Per germline, CDR1 MDHEN and CDR2 SYDVKM. As DNA, the CDR3 is TGTGCCAGCAGTTTTCCCCTCTTTCCGGGGGTAAATTCACCCCTCCACTTT. This gives the protein CASSFPLFPGVNSPLHF.

The genes are TRBV5-1 and TRBJ2-2; the D gene is possibly TRBD1 (6 bases). V lost 3 bases, J lost 0 bases, and 12 bases lay in between. Germline V gene sequence: CDR1 SGHRS, CDR2 YFSETQ. CDR3 length: 16 residues. The CDR3 sequence is CASSWNTGSNTGELFF. The CDR3 region has the DNA TGCGCCAGCAGCTGGAACACAGGGTCGAACACCGGGGAGCTGTTTTTT.

The V gene is TRBV19, the J gene TRBJ1-6; 9 bases line up with TRBD1. Per the germline V gene, CDR1 is LNHDA and CDR2 is SQIVND (reference sequence). With V trimmed by 5 bases and J by 7 bases, 18 bases remained unmatched. The CDR3 extends over 19 amino acids. DNA of the CDR3: TGTGCCAGTAGTTCCCTGACAGGGGGAAATTGGGACAGAAATTCACCCCTCCACTTT. Translation: CASSSLTGGNWDRNSPLHF.

A remark on this clone: The junction differs from germline at one of its ends, possibly a read error. The CDR3 sequence: CASSDNGRLKSGNTGELFF. The CDR3 nucleotides are TGTGCTAGCAGCGACAATGGACGCCTAAAGAGCGGGAACACCGGGGAGCTGTTTTTT. The chain joins TRBV7-7 to TRBJ2-2, with D possibly TRBD2 on 5 matching bases. CDR1 SSHAT and CDR2 FNYEAQ come from the germline V gene (reference sequence). The CDR3 has 19 amino acids.

This rearrangement joins TRBV5-1 to TRBJ2-3; 12 nucleotides agree with TRBD2. Germline loops: CDR1 SGHRS, CDR2 YFSETQ. V was pared by 0 bases and J by 4 bases, with 3 bases of the junction left unmatched. This CDR3 has 16 amino acids. The CDR3 sequence: CASSLGLAGAADTQYF. CDR3 nucleotide sequence: TGCGCCAGCAGCTTGGGACTAGCGGGAGCCGCAGATACGCAGTATTTT.

Regarding this clone: Other nucleotide sequences in the sample specify the same CDR3. The chain joins TRBV5-1 to TRBJ2-7; no clear D. The CDR3 loop spans 12 amino acids. V was trimmed by 2 bases and J by 0 bases, leaving 3 bases between them. The germline V gene encodes CDR1 SGHRS and CDR2 YFSETQ. The CDR3 spells CASSFSSYEQYF. The CDR3 coding sequence is TGCGCCAGCAGCTTTAGCTCCTACGAGCAGTACTTC.

The chain uses TRBV29-1 and TRBJ2-3, with TRBD1 identical over 8 bases. Germline assignment: CDR1 SQVTM and CDR2 ANQGSEA. The length of the CDR3 is 14 residues. The ends lost 7 bases at V and 1 base at J; junction bases unmatched: 7. In nucleotides, the CDR3 is TGCAGCGAGCAGGGGGCTCGGGGCACAGATACGCAGTATTTT. Translation: CSEQGARGTDTQYF.

The chain is built from TRBV30 and TRBJ1-1, with D perhaps TRBD1 (6 bases). V was pared by 0 bases and J by 4 bases, with 9 bases between. CDR1 GTSNPN and CDR2 SVGIG come from the germline V gene (reference sequence). CDR3 size: 13 residues. CDR3 sequence (DNA): TGTGCCTGGAGTGTAAAGGGGGTCACTGAAGCTTTCTTT. Translating gives CAWSVKGVTEAFF.

This chain joins TRBV2 and TRBJ2-2; 11 bases align to TRBD1. Germline CDR1 reads SNHLY; CDR2 reads FYNNEI. This CDR3 has 14 residues. Losses at the gene ends were 7 bases for V and 7 bases for J; bases not matched to a gene: 5. Written as DNA, the CDR3 is TGTGCCAGCACCGGACAGGGGGCTGTCGGGGAGCTGTTTTTT. It is translated as CASTGQGAVGELFF.

V is TRBV7-2 and J is TRBJ1-1; 11 bases align to TRBD1. CDR1 SGHTA and CDR2 FQGNSA come from the germline V gene. The CDR3 spans 13 residues. Trimming cost V 4 bases and J 11 bases; bases outside gene matches: 6. DNA for the CDR3: TGTGCCAGCAGCTCGGACAGGGGGCGAGGGGCTTTCTTT. Translation gives CASSSDRGRGAFF.

On this clone: In the same sample, other DNA sequences code for this CDR3. The V and J genes are TRBV6-5 and TRBJ2-2, with D hard to call. The germline gives CDR1 MNHEY, CDR2 SVGAGI. The CDR3 sequence is 14 residues long. V was shortened by 1 base and J by 2 bases, with 5 bases between the two germline ends. For the CDR3, the DNA is TGTGCCAGCAGTTACTTGGCTAACACCGGGGAGCTGTTTTTT. Its translation is CASSYLANTGELFF.

The chain carries TRBV28 and TRBJ1-4; weak D call: TRBD1 (6 bases). Germline CDR1 and CDR2: MDHEN and SYDVKM. V lost 5 bases, J lost 3 bases, and 13 bases lay in between. This CDR3 is built from 15 residues. Written as DNA, the CDR3 is TGTGCCAGCAGTCTGGGGGGGGCAGCTAATGAAAAACTGTTTTTT. Translated, it gives CASSLGGAANEKLFF.

J is TRBJ2-5 and V is TRBV6-6, with a possible D match to TRBD2 (5 bases). This CDR3 spans 14 amino acids. The V gene lost 4 bases and the J gene lost 1 base, with 10 bases spanning the gap. Germline loops: CDR1 MNHNY, CDR2 SVGAGI (reference sequence). As DNA, the CDR3 is TGTGCCAGCAGTTCCGGGGTCTCCCAAGAGACCCAGTACTTC. Protein sequence: CASSSGVSQETQYF.

The J gene is TRBJ1-4, the V gene TRBV10-3, with D possibly matching TRBD1 (6 bases). V dropped 3 bases and J dropped 7 bases, with 12 bases sitting between them. Germline values: CDR1 ENHRY, CDR2 SYGVKD. The CDR3 is 14 residues long. The DNA of the CDR3 is TGTGCCATCAGTGACCAGGGGCAAGGTGAAAAACTGTTTTTT. Protein product: CAISDQGQGEKLFF.

This chain joins TRBV11-2 and TRBJ1-2, with 11 bases identical to TRBD1. The length of the CDR3 is 13 residues. Germline V lookup: CDR1 SGHAT, CDR2 FQNNGV. The V segment lost 5 bases and the J segment 7 bases; nucleotides outside the gene matches: 3. As DNA, the CDR3 is TGTGCCAGCAGCCCGGACAGGGGGCTTGGCTACACCTTC. Its translation: CASSPDRGLGYTF.

This clone was seen just once. The chain uses TRBV12-5 and TRBJ1-3; tentative D call: TRBD1 (5 bases). CDR3 size: 17 residues. Germline V gene lookup returns CDR1 LGHNT and CDR2 FRNRAP. V was cut by 0 bases and J by 0 bases, with 12 bases left in between. The chain's CDR3 is CASGLVPGAPSGNTIYF. The CDR3 DNA is TGTGCTAGTGGTTTGGTCCCTGGGGCCCCCTCTGGAAACACCATATATTTT.

The gene calls are TRBV7-9 and TRBJ1-5; 9 bases line up with TRBD1. Germline trimming cut 4 bases from V and 5 bases from J; bases unmatched to any gene: 9. Germline V lookup: CDR1 SEHNR, CDR2 FQNEAQ (reference sequence). This CDR3 spans 16 amino acids. CDR3 loop: CASSSTDRGVDQPQHF. The CDR3 nucleotides read TGTGCCAGCAGCTCCACGGACAGGGGTGTGGATCAGCCCCAGCATTTT.

The chain uses TRBV9 and TRBJ1-2; the D is unclear. Germline values: CDR1 SGDLS, CDR2 YYNGEE. This CDR3 spans 11 amino acids. The germline V and J ends were trimmed by 6 bases and 8 bases, with 11 bases remaining between them. The CDR3 DNA follows: TGTGCCAGCAAAGAGGGCCTGGGCTACACCTTC. Translation: CASKEGLGYTF.